These 10 T cell receptor beta chains originate from one sample sequenced in a study of blood T cell repertoires in COVID-19. The assay was immunoSEQ multiplex PCR, and TCRdb's table has in-frame clones only and misses some. In the table there are about 50,000 clones, more than 80% of which are singletons. The sample taken for sequencing was peripheral blood. These receptors all stem from a man aged 35-49 years with acute or convalescent COVID-19.

This clone appeared a few times. The chain joins TRBV5-4 to TRBJ1-6; D might be TRBD1 (6 bases). The V gene's germline CDR1 is SGHNT and CDR2 YYREEE (reference sequence). Trimming took off 4 bases at V and 14 bases at J, with 28 bases between the two ends. The CDR3 loop spans 17 amino acids. The CDR3 spells CASSPGGQESSRVTLHF. DNA for the CDR3: TGTGCCAGCAGCCCGGGGGGCCAGGAATCCTCGCGGGTGACCCTCCACTTT.

The rearrangement uses TRBV27 and TRBJ1-3; no reliable D call. Trimming took 6 bases from V and 0 from J, leaving 15 bases between them. CDR3 length: 16 residues. From germline, CDR1 is MNHEY and CDR2 SMNVEV (reference sequence). DNA of the CDR3: TGTGCCAGCAGCCCGGGCGGGTTCTCCTCTGGAAACACCATATATTTT. It translates to CASSPGGFSSGNTIYF.

V is TRBV24-1 and J is TRBJ2-6; D remains ambiguous. V shed 4 bases and J shed 1 base, with 10 bases lying between them. Germline values: CDR1 KGHDR, CDR2 SFDVKD. This CDR3 is built from 16 residues. The CDR3 reads CATSDRSLSGANVLTF. In DNA form, the CDR3 reads TGTGCCACCAGTGACCGGAGTTTATCTGGGGCCAACGTCCTGACTTTC.

This clone was seen only once. The chain recombines TRBV5-6 with TRBJ2-7; 7 positions agree with TRBD1. V dropped 4 bases and J dropped 2; count of bases not matched to a gene: 3. In germline, CDR1 is SGHDT, CDR2 YYEEEE. This CDR3 is built from 13 residues. CDR3 region: CASSARGPYEQYV. CDR3 in DNA: TGTGCCAGCAGCGCGAGGGGGCCCTACGAGCAGTACGTC.

The chain has TRBV24-1 and TRBJ2-2; a possible D gene is TRBD2 (6 bases). V was shortened by 3 bases and J by 7 bases, with 14 bases between the two germline ends. The CDR3 contains 15 residues. Germline-derived CDR1 and CDR2 are KGHDR and SFDVKD. Written as DNA, the CDR3 is TGTGCCACCAGTGATCCCGGCGGGGTTAACGGGGAGCTGTTTTTT. It specifies CATSDPGGVNGELFF.

The chain carries TRBV11-3 and TRBJ2-3, with D maybe TRBD1 (5 bases). The length of the CDR3 is 14 residues. The V end lost 2 bases, the J end lost 2 bases, and 8 bases lay between the germline ends. Germline V gene data show CDR1 as SGHNT and CDR2 as YENEEA. In nucleotides, the CDR3 is TGTGCCAGCAGCTTACAGGGAAACACAGATACGCAGTATTTT. Its protein product is CASSLQGNTDTQYF. The complete variable domain, with remaining parts taken from reference TRBV11-3 and TRBJ2-3, reads EAGVVQSPRYKIIEKKQPVAFWCNPISGHNTLYWYLQNLGQGPELLIRYENEEAVDDSQLPKDRFSAERLKGVDSTLKIQPAELGDSAVYLCASSLQGNTDTQYFGPGTRLTVL.

This clone is deemed medium-sized (0.01 to 0.1%). V usage is TRBV6-5 and J usage is TRBJ2-2, with TRBD1 matching over 10 bases. This CDR3 has 15 residues. The germline CDR1 and CDR2 sequences are MNHEY and SVGAGI. V dropped 6 bases and J dropped 1; count of bases not matched to a gene: 2. The CDR3 reads CASRGDRGNTGELFF. The CDR3 DNA sequence: TGTGCCAGCAGGGGGGACAGGGGGAACACCGGGGAGCTGTTTTTT.

This rearrangement joins TRBV9 to TRBJ1-2; 11 bases are a match to TRBD1. This CDR3 has 14 residues. The germline gives CDR1 SGDLS, CDR2 YYNGEE. Trimming cost V 3 bases and J 5 bases; bases outside gene matches: 3. The CDR3 sequence is CASSGGTGGYGYTF. The CDR3 DNA is TGTGCCAGCAGCGGGGGGACAGGGGGATATGGCTACACCTTC.

This clone has just a few counts. The rearrangement links TRBV5-1 to TRBJ1-6, with 12 nucleotides matching TRBD1. The length of the CDR3 is 21 residues. Per the germline V gene, CDR1 is SGHRS and CDR2 is YFSETQ. The V segment lost 2 bases and the J segment 6 bases; nucleotides outside the gene matches: 18. This chain's CDR3 is CASSFNRGTGGYEPGNSPLHF. The CDR3 DNA follows: TGCGCCAGCAGCTTCAATCGAGGGACAGGGGGCTATGAACCGGGTAATTCACCCCTCCACTTT.

The V gene is TRBV11-2, the J gene TRBJ2-6, with D hard to call. The CDR3 extends over 16 amino acids. The ends were cut back, 4 bases at V and 1 base at J, with 11 bases in the middle. CDR1 and CDR2 (germline): SGHAT, FQNNGV. The chain's CDR3 is CASSSSGWSGANVLTF. CDR3 nucleotides: TGTGCCAGCAGCTCTTCCGGGTGGTCTGGGGCCAACGTCCTGACTTTC.